These T cell receptor beta chains were read from a single sample in a study of Ad26.COV2.S vaccination and SARS-CoV-2 variants. Sequencing was performed with immunoSEQ multiplex PCR; in TCRdb, only in-frame clones are kept and a portion is missing. Of over 450,000 clones listed, 80% to 90% are singletons. Source: peripheral blood, taken in a trial of Ad26.COV2.S vaccine versus placebo. The receptor source for this set is a person between 18 and 59 years old who received the Ad26.COV2.S COVID-19 vaccine or a placebo. Each CDR3 is given with its conserved first and last residue. The order of the fields is D gene, V gene, J gene, clone size, CDR3 protein, CDR3 DNA. The D gene is left open where the match is weak. Size tells how often a clone was seen (once, few, many) or the class of an expanded clone, and some rows leave it out.

-	TRBV5-1	TRBJ1-1	-	CASNRSTEAFF	TGCGCCAGCAATCGGAGCACTGAAGCTTTCTTT
-	TRBV29-1	TRBJ1-1	few	CRAQGGLNTEAFF	TGCAGAGCACAGGGTGGGTTGAACACTGAAGCTTTCTTT
-	TRBV5-6	TRBJ1-3	-	CASSVGPFSGNTIYF	TGTGCCAGCAGCGTGGGACCGTTCTCTGGAAACACCATATATTTT
TRBD1	TRBV5-1	TRBJ2-7	-	CASSGPGTGPYEQYF	TGCGCCAGCAGCGGCCCCGGGACAGGGCCCTACGAGCAGTACTTC
-	TRBV7-6	TRBJ2-7	-	CASSPRTDSYEQYF	TGTGCCAGCAGCCCCCGGACAGACTCCTACGAGCAGTACTTC
TRBD1	TRBV10-1	TRBJ2-7	-	CASSVGQGSWEQYF	TGCGCCAGCAGTGTTGGACAGGGGAGTTGGGAGCAGTACTTC
TRBD1	TRBV29-1	TRBJ1-2	few	CSVEDRVNYGYTF	TGCAGCGTTGAGGACAGGGTCAACTATGGCTACACCTTC
TRBD2	TRBV19	TRBJ2-1	-	CASSIFGTSGGNEQFF	TGTGCCAGTAGTATATTTGGGACTAGCGGGGGGAATGAGCAGTTCTTC
-	TRBV7-9	TRBJ2-5	-	CASSLARAAQETQYF	TGTGCCAGCAGCTTAGCGCGGGCTGCCCAAGAGACCCAGTACTTC
-	TRBV14	TRBJ2-7	-	CASSWWIRLKQYF	TGTGCCAGCAGTTGGTGGATTCGGCTTAAGCAGTACTTC
-	TRBV5-6	TRBJ2-7	-	CASLRGREQYF	TGTGCCAGCTTGCGGGGACGCGAGCAGTACTTC
-	TRBV20-1	TRBJ1-2	-	CSASPGGPYGYTF	TGCAGTGCTAGTCCGGGCGGGCCATATGGCTACACCTTC
TRBD1	TRBV18	TRBJ2-7	-	CASSARQGTYYEQYF	TGTGCCAGCTCCGCCCGACAGGGGACCTACTACGAGCAGTACTTC
-	TRBV28	TRBJ2-3	-	CASSLSWRRDTQYF	TGTGCCAGCAGTTTATCCTGGAGGCGCGATACGCAGTATTTT
-	TRBV7-9	TRBJ2-7	few	CASSFGGTRMQEQYF	TGTGCCAGCAGCTTTGGGGGCACCCGGATGCAAGAGCAGTACTTC
-	TRBV6-2/TRBV6-3	TRBJ1-5	-	CASSLGGGNQPQHF	TGTGCCAGCAGTTTGGGTGGTGGCAATCAGCCCCAGCATTTT
-	TRBV20-1	TRBJ2-3	-	CSASGIGSVTDTQYF	TGCAGTGCTAGTGGAATCGGGAGTGTTACAGATACGCAGTATTTT
TRBD1	TRBV9	TRBJ2-1	-	CASSMGTGTYNEQFF	TGTGCCAGCAGCATGGGGACAGGGACCTACAATGAGCAGTTCTTC
-	TRBV20-1	TRBJ2-7	-	CSADGAYEQYF	TGCAGTGCTGATGGTGCCTACGAGCAGTACTTC
TRBD2	TRBV7-2	TRBJ2-3	-	CASSFWGSGRIDTQYF	TGTGCCAGCAGCTTTTGGGGTAGCGGGCGCATAGATACGCAGTATTTT
-	TRBV5-4	TRBJ1-2	-	CASSLGQHRNGYTF	TGTGCCAGCAGCTTGGGACAGCACAGAAATGGCTACACCTTC
-	TRBV7-6	TRBJ2-3	once	CASSAQGAEGTQYF	TGTGCCAGCAGCGCCCAAGGGGCAGAGGGTACGCAGTATTTT
-	TRBV29-1	TRBJ2-7	-	CSVVGGGTYEQYF	TGCAGCGTTGTTGGGGGGGGCACCTACGAGCAGTACTTC
TRBD1	TRBV18	TRBJ1-1	-	CASSQIGTGGTEAFF	TGTGCCAGCTCACAGATAGGGACAGGGGGCACTGAAGCTTTCTTT
-	TRBV7-8	TRBJ2-3	-	CASSLGSGAYTQYF	TGTGCCAGCAGCTTAGGTAGCGGAGCTTATACGCAGTATTTT
-	TRBV9	TRBJ2-1	-	CASTRGGTNRYNEQFF	TGTGCCAGCACCCGTGGCGGGACAAATCGATACAATGAGCAGTTCTTC
-	TRBV6-5	TRBJ1-3	-	CASSYTTGSGNTIYF	TGTGCCAGCAGTTACACGACAGGCTCTGGAAACACCATATATTTT
TRBD1	TRBV7-2	TRBJ1-4	-	CASSSQGQSNEKLFF	TGTGCCAGCAGCTCCCAGGGACAGAGTAATGAAAAACTGTTTTTT
-	TRBV4-3	TRBJ2-2	-	CASSQDRGFVEGNTGELFF	TGCGCCAGCAGCCAAGATAGGGGGTTCGTAGAAGGGAACACCGGGGAGCTGTTTTTT
-	TRBV3-1/TRBV3-2	TRBJ2-1	-	CASSQTGPANEQFF	TGTGCCAGCAGCCAAACGGGGCCGGCCAATGAGCAGTTCTTC
-	TRBV5-5	TRBJ1-5	-	CASSLAGGNQPQHF	TGTGCCAGCAGCTTGGCCGGAGGCAATCAGCCCCAGCATTTT
-	TRBV4-3	TRBJ1-3	-	CASSQDVLGRNTIYF	TGCGCCAGCAGCCAAGACGTGCTAGGAAGGAACACCATATATTTT
-	TRBV3-1/TRBV3-2	TRBJ1-1	once	CASSHPREGGEAFF	TGTGCCAGCAGCCATCCCCGGGAAGGAGGGGAAGCTTTCTTT
TRBD1	TRBV15	TRBJ2-7	-	CATSTRGTGGYEQYF	TGTGCCACCAGTACCAGAGGGACAGGGGGCTACGAGCAGTACTTC
-	TRBV3-1/TRBV3-2	TRBJ1-2	-	CASSQGGVGYGYTF	TGTGCCAGCAGCCAAGGAGGGGTGGGCTATGGCTACACCTTC
-	TRBV2	TRBJ2-7	-	CASSVGKYEQYF	TGTGCCAGCAGCGTAGGCAAATACGAGCAGTACTTC
-	TRBV5-4	TRBJ2-3	-	CASRVGWTDTQYF	TGTGCCAGCAGGGTGGGTTGGACAGATACGCAGTATTTT
TRBD2	TRBV7-2	TRBJ2-3	-	CASSIGLAGSTDTQYF	TGTGCCAGCAGCATCGGACTAGCGGGGAGCACAGATACGCAGTATTTT
TRBD2	TRBV19	TRBJ2-3	-	CASSPGTSVWRTQYF	TGTGCCAGTAGTCCCGGGACTAGTGTTTGGCGTACGCAGTATTTT
TRBD2	TRBV5-5	TRBJ2-3	-	CASRRGGNTDTQYF	TGTGCCAGCAGGCGGGGGGGAAACACAGATACGCAGTATTTT
-	TRBV4-1	TRBJ1-4	once	CASSQVEGLGEKLFF	TGCGCCAGCAGCCAAGTTGAAGGGCTGGGTGAAAAACTGTTTTTT
-	TRBV9	TRBJ2-1	-	CASSVVAMSSYNEQFF	TGTGCCAGCAGCGTAGTAGCGATGAGCTCCTACAATGAGCAGTTCTTC
-	TRBV28	TRBJ2-7	-	CASSLSVPPKAPEQYF	TGTGCCAGCAGTTTATCTGTACCTCCGAAGGCCCCGGAGCAGTACTTC
TRBD2	TRBV18	TRBJ2-7	-	CASSTEGLAGTFEQYF	TGTGCCAGCTCAACAGAGGGACTAGCGGGAACTTTCGAGCAGTACTTC
-	TRBV9	TRBJ2-6	-	CASSARGSGANVLTF	TGTGCCAGCAGCGCGCGGGGCTCTGGGGCCAACGTCCTGACTTTC
-	TRBV28	TRBJ2-5	-	CAARDTHSNAQETQYF	TGTGCCGCCCGGGACACCCATTCTAATGCCCAAGAGACCCAGTACTTC
-	TRBV7-9	TRBJ1-1	-	CASSLTAKPNTEAFF	TGTGCCAGCAGCTTAACGGCAAAGCCGAACACTGAAGCTTTCTTT
-	TRBV29-1	TRBJ2-2	-	CSVEDVGTGELFF	TGCAGCGTTGAAGATGTAGGCACCGGGGAGCTGTTTTTT
TRBD2	TRBV18	TRBJ2-1	once	CASSPRTSGRARSYNEQFF	TGTGCCAGCTCCCCAAGGACTAGCGGGAGGGCCCGCTCCTACAATGAGCAGTTCTTC
-	TRBV28	TRBJ2-7	few	CASSKTVSYEQYF	TGTGCCAGCAGTAAGACAGTCTCCTACGAGCAGTACTTC
-	TRBV19	TRBJ2-1	-	CASSTLRFPGMNEQFF	TGTGCCAGTAGTACCCTGAGGTTCCCCGGGATGAATGAGCAGTTCTTC
-	TRBV9	TRBJ2-3	-	CASSAGGSSDTQYF	TGTGCCAGCAGCGCCGGTGGAAGTTCGGATACGCAGTATTTT
-	TRBV12-3/TRBV12-4	TRBJ1-1	-	CASSLKRNTEAFF	TGTGCCAGCAGTTTAAAGCGAAACACTGAAGCTTTCTTT
TRBD2	TRBV3-1/TRBV3-2	TRBJ2-3	-	CASSQGLAGADTQYF	TGTGCCAGCAGCCAGGGACTAGCGGGAGCAGATACGCAGTATTTT
-	TRBV11-2	TRBJ1-2	-	CASSLKMGSNYGYTF	TGTGCCAGCAGCTTGAAGATGGGGTCCAACTATGGCTACACCTTC
-	TRBV5-6	TRBJ1-1	-	CASSLGFLGRNTEAFF	TGTGCCAGCAGCTTGGGATTTTTGGGCAGAAACACTGAAGCTTTCTTT
TRBD1	TRBV6-4	TRBJ1-5	-	CASTPDRVRGQPQHF	TGTGCCAGCACCCCGGACAGGGTAAGGGGTCAGCCCCAGCATTTT
-	TRBV6-5	TRBJ1-6	-	CASSYLGPYNSPLHF	TGTGCCAGCAGTTACCTGGGTCCCTATAATTCACCCCTCCACTTT
-	TRBV15	TRBJ1-4	-	CATSRRGQTNEKLFF	TGTGCCACCAGCAGACGGGGGCAGACTAATGAAAAACTGTTTTTT